Listed below are T cell receptor beta chains from one sample, sequenced in a study of radiotherapy plus CTLA-4 blockade in lung cancer. This table comes from immunoSEQ multiplex PCR, and its TCRdb copy is limited to in-frame clones, with some not included. The sample has 71,000 or so clones, around nine tenths seen once. This specimen was peripheral blood, taken from a patient treated with radiotherapy plus ipilimumab. These TCRs come from a human donor with non-small cell lung cancer who had stable disease on radiotherapy plus ipilimumab. CDR3s include the opening cysteine and the closing phenylalanine or tryptophan. D genes are given only for firm matches. Only part of the rows carry a size: once, few, many, or a class if the clone is expanded.

>TRBJ1-4|TRBV6-6|TRBD1|.
CASSLGQVDNEKLFF
TGTGCCAGCAGTTTGGGACAGGTGGATAATGAAAAACTGTTTTTT
>TRBJ2-5|TRBV5-1|.|.
CASSLGQGNGETQYF
TGCGCCAGCAGCTTGGGCCAGGGAAACGGGGAGACCCAGTACTTC
>TRBJ1-2|TRBV5-4|TRBD1|.
CASSLYRDRGNGYTF
TGTGCCAGCAGCTTGTATCGGGACAGGGGAAATGGCTACACCTTC
>TRBJ1-5|TRBV18|TRBD1|.
CASSAEQGASNQPQHF
TGTGCCAGCTCGGCCGAACAGGGGGCGAGCAATCAGCCCCAGCATTTT
>TRBJ2-1|TRBV2|TRBD1|.
CASSGQGWGEQFF
TGTGCCAGCAGTGGACAGGGTTGGGGTGAGCAGTTCTTC
>TRBJ1-1|TRBV27|.|.
CASSLSGSGVGIF
TGTGCCAGCAGTTTATCGGGGTCGGGCGTGGGGATTTTT
>TRBJ1-2|TRBV27|.|few
CASSLSRPSISGYTF
TGTGCCAGCAGTTTATCCAGACCATCGATCTCTGGCTACACCTTC
>TRBJ2-3|TRBV12-5|TRBD1|.
CASGSDREFTDTQYF
TGTGCTAGTGGTTCGGACAGGGAATTCACAGATACGCAGTATTTT
>TRBJ2-1|TRBV2|.|.
CASSERLNEQFF
TGTGCCAGCAGTGAACGACTAAATGAGCAGTTCTTC
>TRBJ2-1|TRBV27|.|.
CASSLSILLSNEQFF
TGTGCCAGCAGTTTATCGATTTTGCTGTCGAATGAGCAGTTCTTC
>TRBJ2-7|TRBV7-9|TRBD2|few
CASSPWGGDGSYEQYF
TGTGCCAGCAGCCCGTGGGGGGGGGACGGCTCCTACGAGCAGTACTTC
>TRBJ2-1|TRBV20-1|.|.
CSARVNEQFF
TGCAGTGCTAGGGTGAATGAGCAGTTCTTC
>TRBJ2-5|TRBV6-6|TRBD2|.
CASSSPGLAKETQYF
TGTGCCAGCAGTTCACCGGGACTAGCGAAAGAGACCCAGTACTTC
>TRBJ2-4|TRBV5-4|TRBD2|.
CASTLAGVAKNIQYF
TGTGCCAGTACACTAGCGGGGGTAGCCAAAAACATTCAGTACTTC
>TRBJ1-2|TRBV2|.|.
CASREWGSYGYTF
TGTGCCAGCAGAGAATGGGGGAGCTATGGCTACACCTTC
>TRBJ2-6|TRBV30|.|once
CAWSGTSGANVLTF
TGTGCCTGGAGCGGTACCTCTGGGGCCAACGTCCTGACTTTC
>TRBJ2-7|TRBV9|.|.
CASSGTSSYEQYF
TGTGCCAGCTCCGGGACAAGCTCCTACGAGCAGTACTTC
>TRBJ1-5|TRBV2|TRBD1|few
CASSEQGDRWPQHF
TGTGCCAGCAGTGAACAGGGGGACCGATGGCCCCAGCATTTT
>TRBJ1-3|TRBV27|TRBD1|.
CASSPGTGTGNTIYF
TGTGCCAGCAGTCCCGGGACAGGGACTGGAAACACCATATATTTT
>TRBJ1-2|TRBV7-9|TRBD1|.
CASSLAVTGGTAYGYTF
TGTGCCAGCAGCTTAGCCGTGACAGGGGGTACTGCCTATGGCTACACCTTC
>TRBJ2-2|TRBV7-3|.|.
CASSLDSAAGELFF
TGTGCCAGCAGCTTAGATTCCGCGGCCGGGGAGCTGTTTTTT
>TRBJ2-1|TRBV5-6|TRBD2|few
CASSLDRGRVPNEQFF
TGTGCCAGCAGCTTGGATCGCGGGAGGGTCCCCAATGAGCAGTTCTTC
>TRBJ1-1|TRBV7-3|TRBD1|.
CASSLAPDRAAEAFF
TGTGCCAGCAGCTTAGCTCCCGACAGGGCTGCTGAAGCTTTCTTT
>TRBJ1-6|TRBV6-1|.|.
CASSSGPYNSPLHF
TGTGCCAGCAGTTCGGGCCCCTATAATTCACCCCTCCACTTT
>TRBJ2-7|TRBV18|.|.
CASSPIQEGSGQYF
TGTGCCAGCTCACCTATACAGGAGGGGAGCGGGCAGTACTTC
>TRBJ1-1|TRBV7-8|TRBD1|.
CASSSQTGVWDTEAFF
TGTGCCAGCAGCTCCCAGACAGGGGTTTGGGACACTGAAGCTTTCTTT
>TRBJ2-5|TRBV6-1|.|.
CASSLLETQYF
TGTGCCAGCAGTCTTCTGGAGACCCAGTACTTC
>TRBJ2-3|TRBV11-2|TRBD1|.
CASSMTGSTDTQYF
TGTGCCAGCAGCATGACAGGGAGCACAGATACGCAGTATTTT
>TRBJ2-1|TRBV19|.|.
CASSPVGLELEQFF
TGTGCCAGTAGCCCTGTAGGGCTAGAGCTTGAGCAGTTCTTC
>TRBJ2-7|TRBV29-1|TRBD1|.
CSAGTGTYEQYF
TGCAGCGCCGGGACAGGGACCTACGAGCAGTACTTC
>TRBJ1-3|TRBV7-6|.|few
CASSLAGNTIYF
TGTGCCAGCAGCTTAGCAGGAAACACCATATATTTT
>TRBJ2-7|TRBV4-1|TRBD1|.
CASSQGDSLHYEQYF
TGCGCCAGCAGCCAGGGGGACAGCCTCCATTACGAGCAGTACTTC
>TRBJ2-7|TRBV6-1|TRBD1|.
CASSERGPYEQYF
TGTGCCAGCAGTGAAAGGGGGCCGTACGAGCAGTACTTC
>TRBJ2-7|TRBV7-2|TRBD2|once
CASSLGIAGSYEQYF
TGTGCCAGCAGCTTAGGGATAGCGGGATCTTACGAGCAGTACTTC
>TRBJ1-1|TRBV28|.|.
CASSSPGADTEAFF
TGTGCCAGCAGTTCCCCGGGGGCGGACACTGAAGCTTTCTTT
>TRBJ2-7|TRBV9|.|.
CASSVAGGHEQYF
TGTGCCAGCAGCGTAGCGGGGGGCCACGAGCAGTACTTC
>TRBJ1-2|TRBV7-8|.|.
CASSSRGHYGYTF
TGTGCCAGCAGCTCGCGGGGACACTATGGCTACACCTTC
>TRBJ2-1|TRBV6-5|TRBD1|.
CASSYRTGYNEQFF
TGTGCCAGCAGTTACAGGACAGGCTACAATGAGCAGTTCTTC
>TRBJ1-5|TRBV28|.|.
CASLNSGFTSPQHF
TGTGCCAGCTTGAATTCAGGCTTTACGTCGCCCCAGCATTTT
>TRBJ2-6|TRBV19|.|.
CASSISQISGANVLTF
TGTGCCAGTAGTATTAGCCAGATCTCTGGGGCCAACGTCCTGACTTTC
>TRBJ1-2|TRBV5-1|.|.
CASSLGGNYGYTF
TGCGCCAGCAGCTTGGGAGGGAACTATGGCTACACCTTC
>TRBJ1-2|TRBV6-4|.|few
CASSEGGEPYGYTF
TGTGCCAGCAGTGAGGGCGGCGAGCCTTATGGCTACACCTTC
>TRBJ2-7|TRBV6-5|TRBD2|.
CASRGLAGSSNEQYF
TGTGCCAGCAGAGGACTAGCGGGATCCTCCAACGAGCAGTACTTC
>TRBJ2-5|TRBV30|.|.
CAWTGNQETQYF
TGTGCCTGGACAGGGAATCAAGAGACCCAGTACTTC
>TRBJ2-1|TRBV7-3|TRBD2|.
CASSLAGGLINEQFF
TGTGCCAGCAGCTTAGCGGGAGGCTTAATTAATGAGCAGTTCTTC
>TRBJ2-7|TRBV28|TRBD1|.
CASSTHRGPYEQYF
TGTGCCAGCAGCACCCACAGGGGACCCTACGAGCAGTACTTC
>TRBJ2-5|TRBV7-2|.|.
CASSVQETQYF
TGTGCCAGTTCCGTCCAAGAGACCCAGTACTTC
>TRBJ2-1|TRBV6-1|.|.
CASNTNWDFYNEQFF
TGTGCCAGCAATACCAACTGGGATTTCTACAATGAGCAGTTCTTC
>TRBJ1-4|TRBV19|.|few
CASSRSQGYEKLFF
TGTGCCAGTAGCAGATCCCAGGGCTACGAAAAACTGTTTTTT
>TRBJ2-1|TRBV4-1|TRBD1|.
CASSQAPGQTYNEQFF
TGCGCCAGCAGCCAAGCCCCGGGACAGACTTACAATGAGCAGTTCTTC
>TRBJ2-2|TRBV5-1|.|.
CASSPIIKPGELFF
TGCGCCAGCAGCCCGATAATAAAACCCGGGGAGCTGTTTTTT
>TRBJ1-1|TRBV5-4|.|.
CASSKEQVTEAFF
TGTGCCAGCAGCAAAGAACAGGTCACTGAAGCTTTCTTT
>TRBJ2-7|TRBV7-9|.|.
CASSLAGKGEQYF
TGTGCCAGCAGCTTAGCTGGAAAGGGCGAGCAGTACTTC